This paragraph covers one T cell receptor (beta chain) sequence. This clone was seen a few times. Its antigen specificity is not known. Per-base qualities were not stored, and no clone one base away is much larger. The sample belongs to a study of radiotherapy plus CTLA-4 blockade in lung cancer (dated by TCRdb to the late 2010s). Broadly, across the study: Objective responses were observed in about a sixth of enrolled patients, and disease control was achieved in approximately 30%.

Based on the germline V gene, the CDR1 and CDR2 sequences are SNHLY and FYNNEI. Including cysteine and phenylalanine, the CDR3 has 13 amino acids. Of all the DNA, just the CDR3 is kept, 39 bases in frame from base 1. Trimming removed 2 bases from V and 6 bases from J, leaving 10 bases between the germline ends. The full study reports these points: Early dynamic changes in blood T cell clones, together with increased serum interferon-beta after radiation, were reported as the strongest predictors of response. After treatment with radiotherapy and ipilimumab, TCR clones that came from tumors expanded in the peripheral blood.

In this study, focal radiation therapy paired with CTLA-4 blockade (ipilimumab) was tested in patients who had chemo-refractory metastatic non-small-cell lung cancer. Library prep was done by the immunoSEQ multiplex PCR assay. Imported from immuneACCESS, the table was reduced by TCRdb to in-frame sequences with V and J called. These copies leave out some clones; in studies compared against another copy, an unresolved V gene accounts for under half, and the cause of the remainder is not known. Present in this sample are about 45,000 clones, around 76% of which were seen just once. The biggest ten clones account for more than 6.5% of the sample.

This TCR was sampled from a human donor with non-small cell lung cancer who had stable disease on radiotherapy plus ipilimumab. Sequencing was performed on peripheral blood, taken from a patient treated with radiotherapy plus ipilimumab. The V and J genes are TRBV2 and TRBJ1-2; the D gene cannot be named for sure. The DNA is TGTGCCAGCAGTGAAACAGCCCAGCATGGCTACACCTTC. It is translated as CASSETAQHGYTF.